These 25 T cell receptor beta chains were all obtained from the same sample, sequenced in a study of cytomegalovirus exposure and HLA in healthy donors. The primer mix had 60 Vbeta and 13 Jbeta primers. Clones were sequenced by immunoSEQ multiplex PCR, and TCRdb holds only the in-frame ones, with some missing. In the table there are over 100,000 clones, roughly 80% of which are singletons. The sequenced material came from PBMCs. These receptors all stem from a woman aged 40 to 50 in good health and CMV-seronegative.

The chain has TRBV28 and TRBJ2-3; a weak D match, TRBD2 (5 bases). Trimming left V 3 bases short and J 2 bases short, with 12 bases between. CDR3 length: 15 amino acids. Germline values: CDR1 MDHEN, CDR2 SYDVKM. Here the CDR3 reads CASSFYSRATDTQYF. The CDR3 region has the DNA TGTGCCAGCAGTTTTTATTCGAGGGCCACAGATACGCAGTATTTT.

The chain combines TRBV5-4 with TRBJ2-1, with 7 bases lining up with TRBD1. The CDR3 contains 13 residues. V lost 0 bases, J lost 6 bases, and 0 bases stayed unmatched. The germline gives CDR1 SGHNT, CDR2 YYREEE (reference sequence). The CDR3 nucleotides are TGTGCCAGCAGCTTGGCAGGGGGCAATGAGCAGTTCTTC. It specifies CASSLAGGNEQFF. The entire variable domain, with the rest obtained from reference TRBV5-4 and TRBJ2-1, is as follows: ETGVTQSPTHLIKTRGQQVTLRCSSQSGHNTVSWYQQALGQGPQFIFQYYREEENGRGNFPPRFSGLQFPNYSSELNVNALELDDSALYLCASSLAGGNEQFFGPGTRLTVL.

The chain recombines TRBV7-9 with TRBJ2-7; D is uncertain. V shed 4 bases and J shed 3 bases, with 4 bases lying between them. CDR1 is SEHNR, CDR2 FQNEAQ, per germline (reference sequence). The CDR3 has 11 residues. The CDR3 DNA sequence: TGTGCCAGCAGCTCCTACTACGAGCAGTACTTC. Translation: CASSSYYEQYF.

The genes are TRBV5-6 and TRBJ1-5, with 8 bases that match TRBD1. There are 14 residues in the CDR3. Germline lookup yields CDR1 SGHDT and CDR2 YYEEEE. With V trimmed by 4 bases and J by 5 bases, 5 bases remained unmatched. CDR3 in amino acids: CASSDTGGYQPQHF. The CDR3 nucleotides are TGTGCCAGCAGCGATACAGGGGGGTATCAGCCCCAGCATTTT.

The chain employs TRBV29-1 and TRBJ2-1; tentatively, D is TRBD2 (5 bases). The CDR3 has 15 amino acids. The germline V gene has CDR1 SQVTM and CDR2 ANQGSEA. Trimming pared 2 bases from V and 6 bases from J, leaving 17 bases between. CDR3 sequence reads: CSVEPTRGGGNEQFF. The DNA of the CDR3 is TGCAGCGTTGAACCCACCCGTGGAGGCGGCAATGAGCAGTTCTTC.

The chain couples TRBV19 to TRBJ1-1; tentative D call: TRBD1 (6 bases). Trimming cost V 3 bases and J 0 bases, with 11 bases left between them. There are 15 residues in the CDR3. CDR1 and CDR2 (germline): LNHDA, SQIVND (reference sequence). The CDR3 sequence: CASSIDRPMNTEAFF. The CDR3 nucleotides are TGTGCCAGTAGTATCGACAGGCCCATGAACACTGAAGCTTTCTTT.

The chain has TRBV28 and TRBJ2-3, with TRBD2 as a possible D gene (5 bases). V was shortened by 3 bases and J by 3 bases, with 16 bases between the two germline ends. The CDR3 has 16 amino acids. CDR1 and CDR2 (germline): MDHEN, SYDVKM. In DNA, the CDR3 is TGTGCCAGCAGTTTCATGGAGGCGGTTTGGACAGATACGCAGTATTTT. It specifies CASSFMEAVWTDTQYF.

The DNA for the CDR3 is TGTGCCAGCAGTTGGGGAGTGAACACCGGGGAGCTGTTTTTT. Translation: CASSWGVNTGELFF. The gene calls are TRBV28 and TRBJ2-2, with D possibly being TRBD2 (5 bases). The CDR3 contains 14 residues. Germline CDR1 reads MDHEN; CDR2 reads SYDVKM. Trimming stripped 4 bases from V and 1 base from J, with 7 bases between.

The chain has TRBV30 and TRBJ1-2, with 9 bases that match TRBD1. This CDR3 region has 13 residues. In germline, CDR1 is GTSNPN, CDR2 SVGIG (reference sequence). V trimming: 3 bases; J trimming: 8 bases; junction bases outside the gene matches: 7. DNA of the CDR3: TGTGCCTGGAGAGGGACAGGGTTGGGCGGCTACACCTTC. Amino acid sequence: CAWRGTGLGGYTF.

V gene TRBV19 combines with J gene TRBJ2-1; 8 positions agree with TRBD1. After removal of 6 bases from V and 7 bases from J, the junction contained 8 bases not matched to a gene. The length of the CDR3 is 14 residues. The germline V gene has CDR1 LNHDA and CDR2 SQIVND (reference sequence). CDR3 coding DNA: TGTGCCAGTAGGACTGGACAGGGTGCAAATGAGCAGTTCTTC. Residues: CASRTGQGANEQFF. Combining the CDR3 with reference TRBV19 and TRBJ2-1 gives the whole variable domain DGGITQSPKYLFRKEGQNVTLSCEQNLNHDAMYWYRQDPGQGLRLIYYSQIVNDFQKGDIAEGYSVSREKKESFPLTVTSAQKNPTAFYLCASRTGQGANEQFFGPGTRLTVL.

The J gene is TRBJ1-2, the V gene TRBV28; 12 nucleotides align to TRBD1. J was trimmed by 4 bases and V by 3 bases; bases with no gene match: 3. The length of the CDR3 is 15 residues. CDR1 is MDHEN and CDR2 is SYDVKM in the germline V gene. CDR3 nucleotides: TGTGCCAGCAGTTTCCCGGGACAGGGGGCCTATGGCTACACCTTC. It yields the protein CASSFPGQGAYGYTF.

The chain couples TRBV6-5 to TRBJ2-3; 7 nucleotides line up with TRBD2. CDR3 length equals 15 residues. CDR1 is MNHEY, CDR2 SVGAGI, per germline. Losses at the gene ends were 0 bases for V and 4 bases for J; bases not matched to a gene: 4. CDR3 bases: TGTGCCAGCAGTTACTCGACTGGGGGGGCAGATACGCAGTATTTT. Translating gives CASSYSTGGADTQYF.

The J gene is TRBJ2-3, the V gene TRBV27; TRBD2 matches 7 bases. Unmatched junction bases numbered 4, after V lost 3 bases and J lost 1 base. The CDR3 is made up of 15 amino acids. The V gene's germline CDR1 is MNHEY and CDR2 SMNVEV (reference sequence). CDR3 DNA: TGTGCCAGCAGTTTTATTGCGGGGGGCACAGATACGCAGTATTTT. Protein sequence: CASSFIAGGTDTQYF.

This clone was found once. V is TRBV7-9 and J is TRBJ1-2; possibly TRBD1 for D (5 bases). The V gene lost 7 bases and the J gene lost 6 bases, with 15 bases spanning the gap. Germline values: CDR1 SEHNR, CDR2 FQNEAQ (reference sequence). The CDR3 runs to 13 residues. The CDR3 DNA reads TGTGCCAGCACCCTGACCATGGACAATGGCTACACCTTC. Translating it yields CASTLTMDNGYTF.

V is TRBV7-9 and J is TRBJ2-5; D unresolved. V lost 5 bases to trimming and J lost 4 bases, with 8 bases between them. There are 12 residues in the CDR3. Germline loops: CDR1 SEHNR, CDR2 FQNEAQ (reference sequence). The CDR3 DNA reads TGTGCCAGCAGCCCTCCCTTAGAGACCCAGTACTTC. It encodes CASSPPLETQYF. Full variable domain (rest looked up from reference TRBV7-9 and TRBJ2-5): DTGVSQNPRHKITKRGQNVTFRCDPISEHNRLYWYRQTLGQGPEFLTYFQNEAQLEKSRLLSDRFSAERPKGSFSTLEIQRTEQGDSAMYLCASSPPLETQYFGPGTRLLVL.

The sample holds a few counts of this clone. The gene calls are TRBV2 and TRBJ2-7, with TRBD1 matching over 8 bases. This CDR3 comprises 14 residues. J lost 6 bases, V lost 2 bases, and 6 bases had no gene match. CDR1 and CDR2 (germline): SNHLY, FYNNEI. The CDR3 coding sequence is TGTGCCAGCAGTGAATTGGACAGGGTGTTCGAGCAGTACTTC. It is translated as CASSELDRVFEQYF.

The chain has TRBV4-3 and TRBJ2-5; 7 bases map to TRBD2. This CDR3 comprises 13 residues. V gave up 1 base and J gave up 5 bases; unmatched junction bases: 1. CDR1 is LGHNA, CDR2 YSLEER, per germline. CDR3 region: CASSQGGGETQYF. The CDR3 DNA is TGCGCCAGCAGCCAAGGGGGAGGGGAGACCCAGTACTTC.

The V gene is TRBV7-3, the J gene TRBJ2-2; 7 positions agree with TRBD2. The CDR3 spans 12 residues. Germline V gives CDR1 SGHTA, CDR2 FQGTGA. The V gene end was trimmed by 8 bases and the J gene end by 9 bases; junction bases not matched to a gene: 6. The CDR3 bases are TGTGCCAGCGGAAGGACTAGTCGGGAGCTGTTTTTT. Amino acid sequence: CASGRTSRELFF.

The CDR3 DNA reads as TGTGCCAGCAGCTTAGGAGTTCAAGAGACCCAGTACTTC. It translates to CASSLGVQETQYF. This chain joins TRBV7-6 and TRBJ2-5; D not certain. The CDR3 sequence is 13 residues long. Germline V gene data show CDR1 as SGHVS and CDR2 as FNYEAQ. Trimming stripped 1 base from V and 2 bases from J, with 5 bases between.

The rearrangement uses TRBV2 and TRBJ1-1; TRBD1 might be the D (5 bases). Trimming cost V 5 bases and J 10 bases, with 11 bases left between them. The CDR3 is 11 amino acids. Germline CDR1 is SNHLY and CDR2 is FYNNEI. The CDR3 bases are TGTGCCAGCAGTCTTAGCGGGGGAGCTTTCTTT. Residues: CASSLSGGAFF.

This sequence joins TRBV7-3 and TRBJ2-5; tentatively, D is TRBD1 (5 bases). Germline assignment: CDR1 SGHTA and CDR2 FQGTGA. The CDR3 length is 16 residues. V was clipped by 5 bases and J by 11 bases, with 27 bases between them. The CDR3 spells CASSPAIDTGQNKQYF. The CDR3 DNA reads TGTGCCAGCAGCCCAGCCATAGATACAGGTCAGAATAAGCAGTACTTC.

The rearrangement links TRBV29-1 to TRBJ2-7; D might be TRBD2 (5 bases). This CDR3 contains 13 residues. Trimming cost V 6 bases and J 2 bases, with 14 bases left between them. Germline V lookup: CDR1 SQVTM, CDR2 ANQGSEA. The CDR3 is CSVTGKTPYEQYF. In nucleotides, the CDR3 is TGCAGCGTCACGGGAAAAACGCCCTACGAGCAGTACTTC.

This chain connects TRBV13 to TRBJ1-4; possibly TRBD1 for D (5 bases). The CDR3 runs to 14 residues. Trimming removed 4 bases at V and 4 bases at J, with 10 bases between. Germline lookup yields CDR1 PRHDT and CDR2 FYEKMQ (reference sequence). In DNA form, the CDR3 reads TGTGCCAGCAGCTGGTCCGGGGGTAATGAAAAACTGTTTTTT. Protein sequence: CASSWSGGNEKLFF.

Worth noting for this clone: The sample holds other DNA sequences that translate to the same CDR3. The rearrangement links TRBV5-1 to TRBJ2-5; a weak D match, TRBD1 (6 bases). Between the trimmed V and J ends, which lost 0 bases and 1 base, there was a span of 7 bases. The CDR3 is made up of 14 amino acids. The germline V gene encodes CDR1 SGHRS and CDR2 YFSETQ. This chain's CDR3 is CASSLGTVQETQYF. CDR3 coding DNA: TGCGCCAGCAGCTTGGGGACAGTCCAAGAGACCCAGTACTTC.

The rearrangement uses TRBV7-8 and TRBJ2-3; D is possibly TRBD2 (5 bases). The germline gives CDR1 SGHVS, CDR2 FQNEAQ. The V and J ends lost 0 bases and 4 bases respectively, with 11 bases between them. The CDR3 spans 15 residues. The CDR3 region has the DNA TGTGCCAGCAGCTTAGCGGGAGAGGATCCAGATACGCAGTATTTT. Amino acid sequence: CASSLAGEDPDTQYF.